The 19 T cell receptor beta chains in this list originate from one sample, sequenced in a study of cytomegalovirus exposure and HLA in healthy donors. Primers: 60 Vbeta forward and 13 Jbeta reverse. Using immunoSEQ multiplex PCR, the repertoire was profiled, and TCRdb retains in-frame clones only, with some absent. The sample carries 100,000 or so clones, roughly 73% recorded once. The material sequenced was PBMCs. The receptors here all came from a man aged 40-49 years in good health and CMV-seronegative.

Details on this clone: The DNA is omitted, as the CDR3 cannot be located on it reliably, and the CDR3 follows TCRdb's listing. The V call is TRBV6-1, the J call TRBJ1-2; TRBD1, as called in the table, went unchecked against the DNA. The germline CDR1 and CDR2 sequences are MNHNS and SASEGT. The CDR3 totals 13 residues, both ends included. CDR3 region: CAGRTGDTYGCTF.

V usage is TRBV6-5 and J usage is TRBJ2-5, with a tentative D call TRBD1 (6 bases). CDR3 length equals 14 residues. Trimming took 4 bases from V and 4 from J, leaving 13 bases between them. Germline-derived CDR1 and CDR2 are MNHEY and SVGAGI. Here the CDR3 DNA reads TGTGCCAGCAGTTTAGGACAGTTGGGAGAGACCCAGTACTTC. This gives the protein CASSLGQLGETQYF.

This clone was observed a few times. The V and J genes are TRBV4-2 and TRBJ2-7, with 8 nucleotides matching TRBD2. This CDR3 has 15 amino acids. The germline V gene has CDR1 LGHNA and CDR2 YNFKEQ. J lost 2 bases, V lost 0 bases, and 3 bases had no gene match. CDR3: CASSQDGGAPYEQYF. CDR3 in DNA: TGTGCCAGCAGCCAAGACGGGGGGGCCCCCTACGAGCAGTACTTC.

The chain recombines TRBV13 with TRBJ2-7, with D uncertain. V lost 5 bases and J 1 base, leaving 3 bases between the germline ends. The CDR3 extends over 11 amino acids. CDR1 is PRHDT, CDR2 FYEKMQ, per germline (reference sequence). Here the CDR3 DNA reads TGTGCCAGCAGCACATCCTACGAGCAGTACTTC. Translating it yields CASSTSYEQYF. The whole variable domain, remainder taken from reference TRBV13 and TRBJ2-7, is AAGVIQSPRHLIKEKRETATLKCYPIPRHDTVYWYQQGPGQDPQFLISFYEKMQSDKGSIPDRFSAQQFSDYHSELNMSSLELGDSALYFCASSTSYEQYFGPGTRLTVT.

The chain's CDR3 is CASSVDPSGRGYTGELFF. For the CDR3, the DNA is TGTGCCAGCAGCGTAGACCCTTCCGGCAGGGGGTACACCGGGGAGCTGTTTTTT. The chain is built from TRBV9 and TRBJ2-2, with 7 positions matching TRBD1. V trimming: 0 bases; J trimming: 3 bases; junction bases outside the gene matches: 11. This CDR3 comprises 18 residues. CDR1 SGDLS and CDR2 YYNGEE come from the germline V gene.

The genes are TRBV6-5 and TRBJ2-3; 9 positions agree with TRBD2. This CDR3 is built from 14 residues. From germline, CDR1 is MNHEY and CDR2 SVGAGI. V shed 6 bases, J shed 5 bases, and the junction held 6 bases outside the gene matches. DNA of the CDR3: TGTGCCAGCAGGGAGCGGGGGGCCGAAGATACGCAGTATTTT. This codes for CASRERGAEDTQYF.

Comments on this clone: A junction boundary mismatches the germline segment, possibly from a read error. The chain employs TRBV7-9 and TRBJ2-7, with 8 bases matching TRBD1. The CDR3 has 12 residues. CDR1 is SEHNR, CDR2 FQNEAQ, per germline (reference sequence). CDR3 DNA sequence: TGTTCCAGCAGCCCGGACAGGGCTCGGCAGTACTTC. It yields the protein CSSSPDRARQYF.

The chain uses TRBV6-5 and TRBJ2-7; a weak D match, TRBD1 (5 bases). The germline CDR1 and CDR2 sequences are MNHEY and SVGAGI. Trimming stripped 5 bases from V and 3 bases from J, with 14 bases between. This CDR3 is built from 14 residues. CDR3 DNA sequence: TGTGCCAGCAGTCGATTTGACAGTTACTACGAGCAGTACTTC. Its protein is CASSRFDSYYEQYF.

The rearrangement links TRBV5-1 to TRBJ2-3, with 12 nucleotides matching TRBD2. The CDR3 contains 17 residues. The germline CDR1 and CDR2 sequences are SGHRS and YFSETQ. After removal of 1 base from V and 4 bases from J, the junction contained 7 bases not matched to a gene. CDR3 in amino acids: CASSLPLAGGSSDTQYF. The CDR3 nucleotides are TGCGCCAGCAGCTTGCCTCTAGCGGGGGGGTCGTCAGATACGCAGTATTTT.

This clone has more than one count but fewer than ten. Other DNA sequences of this sample code for an identical CDR3. The chain combines TRBV4-2 with TRBJ2-7; D unclear. Trimming took 1 base from V and 1 from J, leaving 11 bases between them. The CDR3 length is 15 residues. CDR1 is LGHNA, CDR2 YNFKEQ, per germline. CDR3: CASSQASGRSYEQYF. The CDR3 region has the DNA TGTGCCAGCAGCCAAGCGTCAGGTCGGTCCTACGAGCAGTACTTC.

This chain links TRBV15 with TRBJ2-2, with 7 bases matching TRBD1. The germline CDR1 and CDR2 sequences are LNHNV and YYDKDF (reference sequence). Trimming took 0 bases from V and 5 from J; bases not matched to a gene: 9. The CDR3 runs 17 residues. CDR3 nucleotide sequence: TGTGCCACCAGCAGAGATTACAGGGGCATAGGTACCGGGGAGCTGTTTTTT. Translation gives CATSRDYRGIGTGELFF.

The CDR3 reads CASSFRAIGQTNYGYTF. CDR3 coding DNA: TGCGCCAGCAGCTTCAGGGCCATTGGACAAACTAACTATGGCTACACCTTC. The chain combines TRBV5-1 with TRBJ1-2; D is perhaps TRBD1 (5 bases). The CDR3 totals 17 residues. Germline V gives CDR1 SGHRS, CDR2 YFSETQ. Trimming cost V 2 bases and J 0 bases, with 17 bases left between them.

There are a few counts of this clone. The chain links TRBV25-1 to TRBJ2-5, with 8 bases matching TRBD2. The CDR3 covers 15 residues. Looked up from germline, CDR1 is MGHDK and CDR2 is SYGVNS. With 0 bases clipped from V and 5 bases from J, the junction kept 5 bases outside the gene matches. CDR3 nucleotides: TGTGCCAGCAGTGAATATTCGGGGGGGAAGGAGACCCAGTACTTC. It specifies CASSEYSGGKETQYF.

The chain links TRBV6-6 to TRBJ1-1, with TRBD1 matching 7 bases. Per germline, CDR1 MNHNY and CDR2 SVGAGI (reference sequence). The CDR3 is made up of 14 amino acids. Trimming cost V 10 bases and J 3 bases; bases outside gene matches: 11. The CDR3 DNA is TGTGCCATCGCAAGACAGGGAAGAGACACTGAAGCTTTCTTT. Its protein product is CAIARQGRDTEAFF.

This clone was seen only once. The CDR3 sequence is CASGRGGARPSSGANVLTF. The CDR3 DNA sequence: TGTGCTAGTGGGCGAGGGGGGGCGAGGCCGAGCTCTGGGGCCAACGTCCTGACTTTC. This chain connects TRBV12-5 to TRBJ2-6, with a possible D match to TRBD2 (7 bases). V was trimmed by 6 bases and J by 0 bases, leaving 21 bases between them. Germline CDR1 reads LGHNT; CDR2 reads FRNRAP. The CDR3 has 19 amino acids.

The V call is TRBV7-3, the J call TRBJ1-6, with D uncertain. V was shortened by 5 bases and J by 8 bases, with 13 bases between the two germline ends. The germline gives CDR1 SGHTA, CDR2 FQGTGA. CDR3 length: 14 residues. The CDR3 sequence is CASSRGIPDSPLHF. The DNA of the CDR3 is TGTGCCAGCAGCCGAGGTATTCCGGATTCACCCCTCCACTTT. Based on the CDR3 plus reference TRBV7-3 and TRBJ1-6, the full variable domain is GAGVSQTPSNKVTEKGKYVELRCDPISGHTALYWYRQSLGQGPEFLIYFQGTGAADDSGLPNDRFFAVRPEGSVSTLKIQRTERGDSAVYLCASSRGIPDSPLHFGNGTRLTVT.

V usage is TRBV7-6 and J usage is TRBJ2-2; D gene ambiguous. Germline values: CDR1 SGHVS, CDR2 FNYEAQ. The CDR3 totals 16 residues. Trimming took 5 bases from V and 1 from J, leaving 14 bases between them. The chain's CDR3 is CASSARWRRNTGELFF. The CDR3 DNA sequence: TGTGCCAGCAGCGCCCGGTGGCGGCGGAACACCGGGGAGCTGTTTTTT.

The chain employs TRBV10-3 and TRBJ1-2; 10 bases map to TRBD1. Losses at the gene ends were 10 bases for V and 5 bases for J; bases not matched to a gene: 7. CDR3 size: 13 residues. Germline V gene sequence: CDR1 ENHRY, CDR2 SYGVKD. The CDR3 here is CATHLGQGYGYTF. CDR3 in DNA: TGTGCCACCCATCTGGGACAGGGGTATGGCTACACCTTC.

This sequence joins TRBV28 and TRBJ2-7; TRBD2 matches at 8 bases. This CDR3 is 15 amino acids long. Germline V CDR1 and CDR2: MDHEN, SYDVKM. The V gene end was trimmed by 9 bases and the J gene end by 7 bases; junction bases not matched to a gene: 17. The CDR3 reads CASTWGGGGIREQYF. DNA for the CDR3: TGTGCCAGTACCTGGGGGGGCGGGGGGATCAGGGAGCAGTACTTC.